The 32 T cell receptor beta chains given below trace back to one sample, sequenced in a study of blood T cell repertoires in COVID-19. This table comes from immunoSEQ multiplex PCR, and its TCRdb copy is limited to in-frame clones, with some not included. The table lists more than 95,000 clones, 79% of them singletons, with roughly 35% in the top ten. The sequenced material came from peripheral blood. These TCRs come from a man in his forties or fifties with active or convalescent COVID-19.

CDR3 sequence (DNA): TGTGCCATAATGGGAGGGGCGCGTGAAACCGGGGAGCTGTTTTTT. It codes for CAIMGGARETGELFF. The rearrangement joins TRBV10-3 to TRBJ2-2; 7 nucleotides agree with TRBD2. This CDR3 contains 15 residues. Germline V gene sequence: CDR1 ENHRY, CDR2 SYGVKD. Germline trimming cut 9 bases from V and 5 bases from J; bases unmatched to any gene: 12.

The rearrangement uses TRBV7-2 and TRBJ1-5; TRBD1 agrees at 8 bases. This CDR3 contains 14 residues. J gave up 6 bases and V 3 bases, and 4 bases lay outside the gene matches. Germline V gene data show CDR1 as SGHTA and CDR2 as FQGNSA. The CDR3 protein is CASSFTGGVQPQHF. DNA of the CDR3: TGTGCCAGCAGCTTCACAGGGGGGGTTCAGCCCCAGCATTTT. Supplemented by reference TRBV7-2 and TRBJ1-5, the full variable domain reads GAGVSQSPSNKVTEKGKDVELRCDPISGHTALYWYRQSLGQGLEFLIYFQGNSAPDKSGLPSDRFSAERTGGSVSTLTIQRTQQEDSAVYLCASSFTGGVQPQHFGDGTRLSIL.

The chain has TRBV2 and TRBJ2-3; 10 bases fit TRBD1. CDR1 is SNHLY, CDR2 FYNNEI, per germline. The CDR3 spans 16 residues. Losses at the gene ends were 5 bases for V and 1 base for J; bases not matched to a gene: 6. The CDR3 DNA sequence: TGTGCCAGCAGTTCTTCCGGGACAGGGGGCACAGATACGCAGTATTTT. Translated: CASSSSGTGGTDTQYF.

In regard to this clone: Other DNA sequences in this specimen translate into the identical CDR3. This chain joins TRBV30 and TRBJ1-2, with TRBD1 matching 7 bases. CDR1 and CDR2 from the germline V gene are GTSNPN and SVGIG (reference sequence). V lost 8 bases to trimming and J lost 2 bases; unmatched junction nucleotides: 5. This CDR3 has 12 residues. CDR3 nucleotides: TGTGCCGGAAGACAGGGAAACTATGGCTACACCTTC. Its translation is CAGRQGNYGYTF.

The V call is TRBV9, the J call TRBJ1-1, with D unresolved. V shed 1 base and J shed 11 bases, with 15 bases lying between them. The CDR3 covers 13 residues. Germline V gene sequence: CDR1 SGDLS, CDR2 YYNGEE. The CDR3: CASSVSDAERAFF. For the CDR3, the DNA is TGTGCCAGCAGCGTAAGCGACGCCGAGAGGGCTTTCTTT.

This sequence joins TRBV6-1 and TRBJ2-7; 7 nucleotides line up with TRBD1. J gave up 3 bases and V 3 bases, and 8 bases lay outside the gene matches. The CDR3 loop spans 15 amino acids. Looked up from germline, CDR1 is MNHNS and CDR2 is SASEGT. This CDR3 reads CASSEERDRFYEQYF. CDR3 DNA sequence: TGTGCCAGCAGTGAGGAAAGGGACAGATTCTACGAGCAGTACTTC.

The CDR3 DNA reads as TGCGCCAGCGCCCGACAGGGCGCCACTGAAGCTTTCTTT. Translated, it gives CASARQGATEAFF. This sequence joins TRBV5-1 and TRBJ1-1; 7 bases fit TRBD1. Germline V gene sequence: CDR1 SGHRS, CDR2 YFSETQ. The CDR3 consists of 13 residues. J lost 4 bases, V lost 7 bases, and 7 bases had no gene match.

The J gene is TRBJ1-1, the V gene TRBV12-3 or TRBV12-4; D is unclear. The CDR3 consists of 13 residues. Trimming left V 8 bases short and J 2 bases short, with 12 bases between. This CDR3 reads CASLREGNTEAFF. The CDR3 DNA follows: TGTGCCAGCCTCCGTGAGGGAAACACTGAAGCTTTCTTT.

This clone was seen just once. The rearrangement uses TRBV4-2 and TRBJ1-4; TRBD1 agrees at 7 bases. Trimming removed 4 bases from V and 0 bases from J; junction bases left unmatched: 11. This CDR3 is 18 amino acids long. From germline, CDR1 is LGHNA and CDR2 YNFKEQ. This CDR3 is CASSLMTSTGPTNEKLFF. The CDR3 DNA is TGTGCCAGCAGCCTCATGACTTCGACAGGGCCAACTAATGAAAAACTGTTTTTT.

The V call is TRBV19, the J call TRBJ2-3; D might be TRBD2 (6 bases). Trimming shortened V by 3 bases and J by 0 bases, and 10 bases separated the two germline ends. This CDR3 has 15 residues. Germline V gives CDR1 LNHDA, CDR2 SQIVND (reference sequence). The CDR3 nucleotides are TGTGCCAGTAGTATGGCGGGGACTAGCACAGATACGCAGTATTTT. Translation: CASSMAGTSTDTQYF. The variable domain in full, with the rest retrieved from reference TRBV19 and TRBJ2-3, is DGGITQSPKYLFRKEGQNVTLSCEQNLNHDAMYWYRQDPGQGLRLIYYSQIVNDFQKGDIAEGYSVSREKKESFPLTVTSAQKNPTAFYLCASSMAGTSTDTQYFGPGTRLTVL.

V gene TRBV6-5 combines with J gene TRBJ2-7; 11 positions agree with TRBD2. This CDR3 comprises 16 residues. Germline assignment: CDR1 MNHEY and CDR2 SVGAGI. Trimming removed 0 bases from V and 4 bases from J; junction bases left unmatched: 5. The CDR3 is CASSYSIAGGAYEQYF. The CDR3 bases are TGTGCCAGCAGTTACTCGATAGCGGGGGGGGCTTACGAGCAGTACTTC.

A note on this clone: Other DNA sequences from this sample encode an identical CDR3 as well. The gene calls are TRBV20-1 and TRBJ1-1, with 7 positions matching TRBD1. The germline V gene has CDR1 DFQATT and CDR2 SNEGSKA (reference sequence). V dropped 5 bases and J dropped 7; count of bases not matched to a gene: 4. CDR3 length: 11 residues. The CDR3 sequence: CSADREVEAFF. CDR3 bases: TGCAGTGCTGACAGGGAAGTTGAAGCTTTCTTT.

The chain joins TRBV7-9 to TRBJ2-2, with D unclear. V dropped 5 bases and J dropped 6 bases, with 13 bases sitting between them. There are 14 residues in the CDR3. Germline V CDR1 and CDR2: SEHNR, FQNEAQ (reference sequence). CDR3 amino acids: CASSPLADAGELFF. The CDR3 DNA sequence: TGTGCCAGCAGCCCCCTCGCGGATGCCGGGGAGCTGTTTTTT.

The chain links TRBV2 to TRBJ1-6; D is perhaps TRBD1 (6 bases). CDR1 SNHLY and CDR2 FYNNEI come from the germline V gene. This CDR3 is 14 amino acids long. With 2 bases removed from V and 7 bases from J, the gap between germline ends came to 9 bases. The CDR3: CASSEMRGNSPLHF. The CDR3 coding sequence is TGTGCCAGCAGTGAAATGAGGGGGAATTCACCCCTCCACTTT.

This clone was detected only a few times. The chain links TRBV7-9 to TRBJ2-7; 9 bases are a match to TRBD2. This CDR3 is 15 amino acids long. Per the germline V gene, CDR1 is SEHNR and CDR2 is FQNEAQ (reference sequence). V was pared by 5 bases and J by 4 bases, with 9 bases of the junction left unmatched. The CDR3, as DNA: TGTGCCAGCAGCACCCCGGGTAGCGGGAGATACGAGCAGTACTTC. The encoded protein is CASSTPGSGRYEQYF.

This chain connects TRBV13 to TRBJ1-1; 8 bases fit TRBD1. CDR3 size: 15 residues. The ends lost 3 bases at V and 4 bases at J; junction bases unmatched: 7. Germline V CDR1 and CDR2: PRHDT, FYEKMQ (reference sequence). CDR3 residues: CASSFSRGRRTEAFF. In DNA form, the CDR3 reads TGTGCCAGCAGCTTTTCCAGGGGGCGGCGCACTGAAGCTTTCTTT.

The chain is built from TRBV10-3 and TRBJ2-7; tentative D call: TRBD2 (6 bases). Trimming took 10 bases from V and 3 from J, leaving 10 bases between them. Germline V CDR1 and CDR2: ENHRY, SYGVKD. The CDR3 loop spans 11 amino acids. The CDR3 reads CANGRDYEQYF. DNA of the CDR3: TGTGCCAACGGGCGGGACTACGAGCAGTACTTC.

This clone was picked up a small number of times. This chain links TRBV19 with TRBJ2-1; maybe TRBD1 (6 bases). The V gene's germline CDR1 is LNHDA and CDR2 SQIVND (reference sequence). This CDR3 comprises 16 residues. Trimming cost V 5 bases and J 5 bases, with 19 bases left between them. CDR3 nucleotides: TGTGCCAGTAGTGGGCGAGGGGGAAACTACGACAATGAGCAGTTCTTC. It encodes CASSGRGGNYDNEQFF.

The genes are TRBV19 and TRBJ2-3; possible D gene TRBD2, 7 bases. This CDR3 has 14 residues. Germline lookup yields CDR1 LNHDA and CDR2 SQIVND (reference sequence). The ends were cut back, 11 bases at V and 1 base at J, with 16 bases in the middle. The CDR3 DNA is TGTGCCGCCAACGGGGAGGGGGGCACAGATACGCAGTATTTT. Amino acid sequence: CAANGEGGTDTQYF.

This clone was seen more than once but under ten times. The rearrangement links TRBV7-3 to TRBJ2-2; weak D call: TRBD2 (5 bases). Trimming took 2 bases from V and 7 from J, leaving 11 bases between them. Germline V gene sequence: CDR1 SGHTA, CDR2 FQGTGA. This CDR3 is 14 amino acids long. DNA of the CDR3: TGTGCCAGCAGCTTAGAATCGGGGAGCGGGGAGCTGTTTTTT. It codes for CASSLESGSGELFF.

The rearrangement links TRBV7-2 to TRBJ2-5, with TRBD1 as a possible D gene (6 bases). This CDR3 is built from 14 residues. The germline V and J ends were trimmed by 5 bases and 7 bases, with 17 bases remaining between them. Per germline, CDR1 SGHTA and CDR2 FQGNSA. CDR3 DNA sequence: TGTGCCAGCAGCCTCTCACAGGGTCCGGGGACCCAGTACTTC. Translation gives CASSLSQGPGTQYF.

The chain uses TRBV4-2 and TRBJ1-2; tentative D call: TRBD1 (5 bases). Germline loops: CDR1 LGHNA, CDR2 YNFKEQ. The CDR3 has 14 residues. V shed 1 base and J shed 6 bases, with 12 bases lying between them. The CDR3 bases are TGTGCCAGCAGCCAAGCGGACTCGGGGGATGGCTACACCTTC. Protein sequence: CASSQADSGDGYTF.

The CDR3 here is CASTVGSGNSYSYTF. Here the CDR3 DNA reads TGTGCCAGCACCGTTGGTTCAGGGAATAGCTACAGCTACACCTTC. The V call is TRBV28, the J call TRBJ1-2, with TRBD1 as a possible D gene (5 bases). Trimming shortened V by 7 bases and J by 9 bases, and 24 bases separated the two germline ends. This CDR3 comprises 15 residues. The germline gives CDR1 MDHEN, CDR2 SYDVKM.

The CDR3 loop is CASSFGLIALAGETYNEQFF. The DNA for the CDR3 is TGCGCCAGCAGCTTTGGATTAATAGCCCTAGCGGGAGAAACCTACAATGAGCAGTTCTTC. The chain carries TRBV5-1 and TRBJ2-1; 10 nucleotides match TRBD2. Germline CDR1 reads SGHRS; CDR2 reads YFSETQ. With V trimmed by 2 bases and J by 2 bases, 16 bases remained unmatched. CDR3 length: 20 amino acids.

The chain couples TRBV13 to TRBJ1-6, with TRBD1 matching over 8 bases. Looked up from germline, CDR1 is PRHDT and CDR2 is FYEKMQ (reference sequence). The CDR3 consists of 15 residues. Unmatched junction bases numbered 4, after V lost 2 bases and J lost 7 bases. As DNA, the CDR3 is TGTGCCAGCAGCTTAAGACAGGGGCAGAATTCACCCCTCCACTTT. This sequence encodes CASSLRQGQNSPLHF.

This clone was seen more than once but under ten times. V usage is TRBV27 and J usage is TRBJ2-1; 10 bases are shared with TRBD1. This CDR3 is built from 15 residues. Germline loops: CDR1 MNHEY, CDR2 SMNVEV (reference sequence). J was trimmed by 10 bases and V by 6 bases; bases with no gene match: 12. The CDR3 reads CASSRIPGQGREQFF. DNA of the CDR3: TGTGCCAGCAGCCGTATCCCGGGACAGGGGCGCGAGCAGTTCTTC.

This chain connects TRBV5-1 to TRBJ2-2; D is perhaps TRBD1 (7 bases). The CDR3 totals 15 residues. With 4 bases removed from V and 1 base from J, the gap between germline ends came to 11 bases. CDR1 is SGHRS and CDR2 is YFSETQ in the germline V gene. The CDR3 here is CASSTQGGNTGELFF. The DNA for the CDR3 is TGCGCCAGCAGCACTCAGGGGGGGAACACCGGGGAGCTGTTTTTT.

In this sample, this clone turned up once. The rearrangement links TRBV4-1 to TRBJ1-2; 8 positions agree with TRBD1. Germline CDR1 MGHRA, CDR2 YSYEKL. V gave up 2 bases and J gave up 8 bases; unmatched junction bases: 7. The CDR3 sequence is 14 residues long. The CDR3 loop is CASSQLPQGVGYTF. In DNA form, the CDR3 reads TGCGCCAGCAGCCAATTGCCACAGGGGGTCGGCTACACCTTC.

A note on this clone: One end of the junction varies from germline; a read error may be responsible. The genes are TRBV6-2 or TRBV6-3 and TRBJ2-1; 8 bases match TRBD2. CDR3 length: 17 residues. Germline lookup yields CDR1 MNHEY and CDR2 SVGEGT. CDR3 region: CASSDSGGRGAYNEQFF. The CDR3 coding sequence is TGTGCCAGCAGTGACTCCGGGGGGCGGGGGGCCTACAATGAGCAGTTCTTC.

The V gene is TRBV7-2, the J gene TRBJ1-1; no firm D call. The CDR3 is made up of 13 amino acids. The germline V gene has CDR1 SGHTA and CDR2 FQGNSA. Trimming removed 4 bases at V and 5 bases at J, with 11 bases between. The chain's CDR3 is CASSSHSGTEAFF. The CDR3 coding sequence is TGTGCCAGCAGCTCACACAGTGGAACTGAAGCTTTCTTT. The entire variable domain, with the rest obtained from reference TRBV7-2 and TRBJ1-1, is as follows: GAGVSQSPSNKVTEKGKDVELRCDPISGHTALYWYRQSLGQGLEFLIYFQGNSAPDKSGLPSDRFSAERTGGSVSTLTIQRTQQEDSAVYLCASSSHSGTEAFFGQGTRLTVV.

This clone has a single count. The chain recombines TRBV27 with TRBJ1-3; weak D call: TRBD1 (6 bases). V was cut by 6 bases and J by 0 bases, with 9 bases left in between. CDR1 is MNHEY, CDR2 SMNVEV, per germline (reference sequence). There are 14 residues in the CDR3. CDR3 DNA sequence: TGTGCCAGCAGCCGGGACAACTCTGGAAACACCATATATTTT. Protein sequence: CASSRDNSGNTIYF.

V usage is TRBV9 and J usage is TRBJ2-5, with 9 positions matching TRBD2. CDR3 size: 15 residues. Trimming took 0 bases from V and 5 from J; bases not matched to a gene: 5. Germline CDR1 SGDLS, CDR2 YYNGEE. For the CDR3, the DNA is TGTGCCAGCAGCGTAGAAGCGGGGGGCCTTGAGACCCAGTACTTC. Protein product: CASSVEAGGLETQYF.